The clone carrying this T cell receptor (beta chain) was picked up many times. Its antigen is not identified. V lost 2 bases, J lost 6 bases, and 11 bases lay in between. CDR1 SGDLS and CDR2 YYNGEE come from the germline V gene. The CDR3 runs 14 residues. The sample belongs to a study of CD8 T cells in ankylosing spondylitis. Broader study findings: Reportedly, significant enrichment of disease-linked clones occurred in matched ankylosing spondylitis synovial fluid. Disease-linked clones had a CD8+ phenotype and relatively low frequency in peripheral blood. Some of the motif variants had earlier been found in reactive arthritis patients' fluid and blood.

Libraries for TCR beta were made by quantitative 5'-RACE with molecular barcodes. TCRdb recomputed calls from the 5' RACE reads with MiXCR, one row per CDR3 protein. This sample has roughly 39,000 distinct CDR3 sequences, with around 2.8% found just once. Material: blood, either unsorted or a sorted T cell fraction (not recorded which). This TCR was recovered from a male donor with ankylosing spondylitis or in good health (not recorded which). J is TRBJ2-2 and V is TRBV9; perhaps TRBD1 as D (6 bases). CDR3 sequence: CASSVTGLAGELFF. The CDR3 DNA reads TGTGCCAGCAGCGTTACAGGGTTGGCCGGGGAGCTGTTTTTT.